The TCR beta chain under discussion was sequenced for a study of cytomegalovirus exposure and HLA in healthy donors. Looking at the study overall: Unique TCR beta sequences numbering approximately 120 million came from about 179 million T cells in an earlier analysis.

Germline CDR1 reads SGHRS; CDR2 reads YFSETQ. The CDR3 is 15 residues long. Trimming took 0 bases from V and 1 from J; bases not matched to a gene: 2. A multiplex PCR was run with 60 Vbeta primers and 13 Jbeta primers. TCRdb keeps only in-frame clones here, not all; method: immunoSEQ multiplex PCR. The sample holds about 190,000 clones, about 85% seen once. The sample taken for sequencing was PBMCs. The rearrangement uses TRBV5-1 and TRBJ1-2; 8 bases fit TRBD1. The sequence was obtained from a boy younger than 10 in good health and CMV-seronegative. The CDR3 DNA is TGCGCCAGCAGCTTGGGACAGGGGAATAACTATGGCTACACCTTC. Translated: CASSLGQGNNYGYTF.